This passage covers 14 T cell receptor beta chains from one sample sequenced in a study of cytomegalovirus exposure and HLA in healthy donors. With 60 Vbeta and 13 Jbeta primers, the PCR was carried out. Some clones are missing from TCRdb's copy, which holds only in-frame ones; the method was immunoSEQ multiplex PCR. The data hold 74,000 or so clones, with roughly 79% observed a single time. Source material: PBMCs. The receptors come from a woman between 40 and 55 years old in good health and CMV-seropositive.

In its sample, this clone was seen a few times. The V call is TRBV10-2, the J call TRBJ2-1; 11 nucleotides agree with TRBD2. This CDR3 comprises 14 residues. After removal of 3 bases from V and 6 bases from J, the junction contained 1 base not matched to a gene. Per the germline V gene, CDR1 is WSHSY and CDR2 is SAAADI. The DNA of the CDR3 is TGCGCCAGCAGTGAACTAGCGGGAGCCAATGAGCAGTTCTTC. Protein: CASSELAGANEQFF.

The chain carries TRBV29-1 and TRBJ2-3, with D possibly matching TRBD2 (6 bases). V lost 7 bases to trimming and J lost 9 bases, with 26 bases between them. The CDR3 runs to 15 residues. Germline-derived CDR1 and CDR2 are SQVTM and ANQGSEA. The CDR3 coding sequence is TGCAGCGCCGCGGGACCCTTAGGCCTAGGGGACACGCAGTATTTT. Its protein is CSAAGPLGLGDTQYF.

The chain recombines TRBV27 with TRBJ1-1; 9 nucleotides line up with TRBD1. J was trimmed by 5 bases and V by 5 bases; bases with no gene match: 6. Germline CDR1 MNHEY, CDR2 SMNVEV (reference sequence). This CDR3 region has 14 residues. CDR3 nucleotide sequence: TGTGCCAGCAGTAGGACAGGGGCGAAAACTGAAGCTTTCTTT. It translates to CASSRTGAKTEAFF.

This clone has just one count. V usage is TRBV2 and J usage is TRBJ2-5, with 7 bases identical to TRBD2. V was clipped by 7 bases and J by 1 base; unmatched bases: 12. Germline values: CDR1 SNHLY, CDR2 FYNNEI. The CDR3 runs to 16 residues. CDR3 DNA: TGTGCCAGCAAGCGGGGCGTGCGGCTTACCCAAGAGACCCAGTACTTC. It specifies CASKRGVRLTQETQYF. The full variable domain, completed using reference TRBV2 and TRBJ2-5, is EPEVTQTPSHQVTQMGQEVILRCVPISNHLYFYWYRQILGQKVEFLVSFYNNEISEKSEIFDDQFSVERPDGSNFTLKIRSTKLEDSAMYFCASKRGVRLTQETQYFGPGTRLLVL.

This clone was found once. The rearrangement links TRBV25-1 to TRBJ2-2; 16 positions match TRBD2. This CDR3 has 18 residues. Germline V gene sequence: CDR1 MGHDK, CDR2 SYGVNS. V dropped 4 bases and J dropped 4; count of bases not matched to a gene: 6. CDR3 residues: CASSAGLAGGQITGELFF. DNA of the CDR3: TGTGCCAGCAGTGCGGGACTAGCGGGGGGGCAGATCACCGGGGAGCTGTTTTTT.

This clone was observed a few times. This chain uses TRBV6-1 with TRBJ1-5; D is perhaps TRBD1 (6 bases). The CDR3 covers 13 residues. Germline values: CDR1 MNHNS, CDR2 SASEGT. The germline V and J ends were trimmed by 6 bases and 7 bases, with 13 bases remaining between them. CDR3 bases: TGTGCCAGCAGCGACAGGTTATGGCAGCCCCAGCATTTT. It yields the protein CASSDRLWQPQHF.

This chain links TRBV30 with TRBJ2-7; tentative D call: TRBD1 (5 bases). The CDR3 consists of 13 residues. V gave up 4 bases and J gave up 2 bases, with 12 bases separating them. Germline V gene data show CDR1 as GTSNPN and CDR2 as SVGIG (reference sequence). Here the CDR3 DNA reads TGTGCCTGGAATGGCGACAGAGCCTACGAGCAGTACTTC. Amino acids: CAWNGDRAYEQYF. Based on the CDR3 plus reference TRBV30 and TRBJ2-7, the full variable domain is SQTIHQWPATLVQPVGSPLSLECTVEGTSNPNLYWYRQAAGRGLQLLFYSVGIGQISSEVPQNLSASRPQDRQFILSSKKLLLSDSGFYLCAWNGDRAYEQYFGPGTRLTVT.

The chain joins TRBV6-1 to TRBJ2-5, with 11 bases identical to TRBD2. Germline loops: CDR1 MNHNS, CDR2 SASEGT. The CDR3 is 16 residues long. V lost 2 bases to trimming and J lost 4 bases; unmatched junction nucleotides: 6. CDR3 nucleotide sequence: TGTGCCAGCAGTGAAATAGCGGGGGGGCCCCTAGAGACCCAGTACTTC. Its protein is CASSEIAGGPLETQYF.

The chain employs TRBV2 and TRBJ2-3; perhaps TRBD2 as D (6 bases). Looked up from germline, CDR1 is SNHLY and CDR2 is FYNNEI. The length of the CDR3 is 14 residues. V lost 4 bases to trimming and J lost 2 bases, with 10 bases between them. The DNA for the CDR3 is TGTGCCAGCAGTGTTTCGGGAGACACAGATACGCAGTATTTT. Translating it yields CASSVSGDTDTQYF. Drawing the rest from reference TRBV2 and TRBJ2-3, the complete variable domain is EPEVTQTPSHQVTQMGQEVILRCVPISNHLYFYWYRQILGQKVEFLVSFYNNEISEKSEIFDDQFSVERPDGSNFTLKIRSTKLEDSAMYFCASSVSGDTDTQYFGPGTRLTVL.

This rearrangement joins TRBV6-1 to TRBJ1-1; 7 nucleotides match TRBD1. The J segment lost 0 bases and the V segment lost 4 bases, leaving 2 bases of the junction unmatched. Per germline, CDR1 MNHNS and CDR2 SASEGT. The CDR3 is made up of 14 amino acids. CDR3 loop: CASSVDRVNTEAFF. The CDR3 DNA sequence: TGTGCCAGCAGTGTTGACAGGGTGAACACTGAAGCTTTCTTT.

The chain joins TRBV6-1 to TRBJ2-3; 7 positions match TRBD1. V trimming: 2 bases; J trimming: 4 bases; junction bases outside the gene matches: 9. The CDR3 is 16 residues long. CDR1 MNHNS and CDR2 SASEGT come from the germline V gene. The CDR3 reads CASSEQGDPRADTQYF. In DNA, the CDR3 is TGTGCCAGCAGTGAACAGGGGGATCCTAGGGCAGATACGCAGTATTTT.

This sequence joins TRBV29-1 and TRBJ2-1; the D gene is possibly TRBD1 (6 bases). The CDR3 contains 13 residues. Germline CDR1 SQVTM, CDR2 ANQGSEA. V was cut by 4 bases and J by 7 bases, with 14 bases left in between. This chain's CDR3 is CSVVNRGTNEQFF. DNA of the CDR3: TGCAGCGTTGTCAACCGAGGGACAAATGAGCAGTTCTTC.

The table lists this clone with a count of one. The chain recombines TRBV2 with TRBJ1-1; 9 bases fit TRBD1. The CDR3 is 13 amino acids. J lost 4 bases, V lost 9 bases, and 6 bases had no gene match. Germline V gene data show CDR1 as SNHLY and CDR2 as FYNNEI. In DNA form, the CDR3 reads TGTGCCAGAGGGACAGGGTGGGTCACTGAAGCTTTCTTT. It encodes CARGTGWVTEAFF.

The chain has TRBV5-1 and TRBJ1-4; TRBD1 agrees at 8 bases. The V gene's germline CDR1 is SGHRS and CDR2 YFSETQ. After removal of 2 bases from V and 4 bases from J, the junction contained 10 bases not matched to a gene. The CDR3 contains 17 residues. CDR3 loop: CASSLGTGDLINEKLFF. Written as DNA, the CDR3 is TGCGCCAGCAGCTTAGGGACAGGCGACCTCATTAATGAAAAACTGTTTTTT. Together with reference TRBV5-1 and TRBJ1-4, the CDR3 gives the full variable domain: KAGVTQTPRYLIKTRGQQVTLSCSPISGHRSVSWYQQTPGQGLQFLFEYFSETQRNKGNFPGRFSGRQFSNSRSEMNVSTLELGDSALYLCASSLGTGDLINEKLFFGSGTQLSVL.